Following are 9 T cell receptor beta chains from one sample sequenced in a study of cytomegalovirus exposure and HLA in healthy donors. PCR used 60 Vbeta primers and 13 Jbeta primers. Clones were sequenced by immunoSEQ multiplex PCR, and TCRdb holds only the in-frame ones, with some missing. The data contain about 100,000 clones, about 80% of them singletons. Material: PBMCs. The receptors originated from a man in his forties or fifties in good health and CMV-seropositive.

This rearrangement joins TRBV6-4 to TRBJ2-2; 8 positions agree with TRBD2. The germline CDR1 and CDR2 sequences are MRHNA and SNTAGT. The CDR3 sequence is 16 residues long. Trimming at V came to 3 bases and at J to 0 bases, leaving 3 bases not matched to a gene. The CDR3: CASSENGGANTGELFF. The CDR3, as DNA: TGTGCCAGCAGTGAGAACGGGGGGGCGAACACCGGGGAGCTGTTTTTT.

The V call is TRBV5-6, the J call TRBJ2-7; 11 bases match TRBD2. This CDR3 is built from 15 residues. With 0 bases clipped from V and 5 bases from J, the junction kept 4 bases outside the gene matches. Germline-derived CDR1 and CDR2 are SGHDT and YYEEEE. This CDR3 reads CASSLELAGDDEQYF. For the CDR3, the DNA is TGTGCCAGCAGCTTGGAACTAGCGGGGGACGACGAGCAGTACTTC.

This clone was detected only once. The chain uses TRBV4-2 and TRBJ2-7; D perhaps matches TRBD2 (6 bases). Deletions cut 0 bases from V and 4 bases from J, with 16 bases between. This CDR3 spans 16 amino acids. Germline lookup yields CDR1 LGHNA and CDR2 YNFKEQ. This CDR3 reads CASSQEIGGSQYEQYF. DNA for the CDR3: TGTGCCAGCAGCCAAGAAATTGGAGGGAGTCAGTACGAGCAGTACTTC.

This clone was counted only a few times. The J gene is TRBJ1-5, the V gene TRBV18; 11 nucleotides match TRBD1. Germline values: CDR1 KGHSH, CDR2 LQKENI. CDR3 length equals 16 residues. V was pared by 2 bases and J by 7 bases, with 7 bases of the junction left unmatched. Here the CDR3 reads CASSPWTGGAEQPQHF. The CDR3, as DNA: TGTGCCAGCTCACCATGGACAGGGGGCGCGGAGCAGCCCCAGCATTTT.

The rearrangement links TRBV6-5 to TRBJ2-5; D is perhaps TRBD2 (5 bases). This CDR3 has 15 amino acids. Germline-derived CDR1 and CDR2 are MNHEY and SVGAGI. V was shortened by 2 bases and J by 4 bases, with 14 bases between the two germline ends. The CDR3 DNA follows: TGTGCCAGCAGTTACGAGGCAGGCGGGCGAGAGACCCAGTACTTC. This gives the protein CASSYEAGGRETQYF.

The genes are TRBV2 and TRBJ2-2; 10 bases agree with TRBD2. The germline CDR1 and CDR2 sequences are SNHLY and FYNNEI. The length of the CDR3 is 16 residues. V lost 5 bases to trimming and J lost 6 bases; unmatched junction nucleotides: 9. The CDR3 bases are TGTGCCAGCAGTCGTTCCGGACTAGCGGACGCCGGGGAGCTGTTTTTT. Translation gives CASSRSGLADAGELFF.

The chain joins TRBV6-5 to TRBJ2-1; 7 nucleotides agree with TRBD2. CDR1 MNHEY and CDR2 SVGAGI come from the germline V gene. This CDR3 contains 16 residues. With V trimmed by 0 bases and J by 1 base, 3 bases remained unmatched. CDR3 loop: CASSYSTSFSYNEQFF. DNA of the CDR3: TGTGCCAGCAGTTACTCGACTAGCTTTTCCTACAATGAGCAGTTCTTC.

The rearrangement joins TRBV6-5 to TRBJ1-2, with 8 nucleotides matching TRBD1. The CDR3 covers 13 residues. CDR1 and CDR2 from the germline V gene are MNHEY and SVGAGI. The junction had 7 bases not matched to a gene; V was cut back by 6 bases and J by 7 bases. The CDR3 DNA reads as TGTGCCAGCAGAGAAACAGGGGGAAGTGGCTACACCTTC. Protein: CASRETGGSGYTF.

This chain uses TRBV29-1 with TRBJ2-2; D may be TRBD2 (7 bases). The CDR3 contains 16 residues. Between the trimmed V and J ends, which lost 2 bases and 5 bases, there was a span of 18 bases. CDR1 is SQVTM, CDR2 ANQGSEA, per germline. CDR3 in DNA: TGCAGCGTTGAATTGGGGGGGCTAGCAAGGACCGGGGAGCTGTTTTTT. This translates into CSVELGGLARTGELFF.